Included here is one TCR beta chain sequence, with context. As yet, its antigen is unknown. The data belong to a study of T-cell memory formation after mild COVID-19. Study outcomes and limitations: Researchers found some responding clones in pre-infection memory, a sign that cross-reactive memory joined. Clones which contracted sat mainly in CM and EM if CD4+, and in EMRA if CD8+.

TCRdb passed the 5' RACE reads through MiXCR, listing each CDR3 protein once. The table has 300,000 to 400,000 distinct CDR3 sequences, over 20% seen once. Per the germline V gene, CDR1 is DFQATT and CDR2 is SNEGSKA (reference sequence). The CDR3 has 11 amino acids. The trim removed 6 bases at V and 7 bases at J, leaving 6 bases unmatched. Sequenced sample: PBMCs or a T cell subset sorted from them (not recorded which). The chain joins TRBV20-1 to TRBJ2-7; TRBD1 aligns across 7 bases. This receptor was obtained from an adult woman who had mild COVID-19 (a few samples of this study predate the infection). Cell type and time point are not known. The DNA for the CDR3 is TGCAGTGCCCAGACAGGGACAGAGCAGTACTTC. It encodes CSAQTGTEQYF.